Below, one T cell receptor (beta chain) is given with its context. The data belong to a study of shared clonotypes between healthy human individuals. CDR1 MGHRA and CDR2 YSYEKL come from the germline V gene. The CDR3 has 16 amino acids. J gave up 7 bases and V 1 base, and 10 bases lay outside the gene matches. This table comes from immunoSEQ multiplex PCR, and its TCRdb copy is limited to in-frame clones, with some not included. This sample has some 200,000 clones, with about 93% found just once. This TCR was sampled from a woman between 25 and 40 years old in good health. The rearrangement joins TRBV4-1 to TRBJ1-5, with 7 bases aligning to TRBD1. Material for sequencing was naive CD4+ T cells sorted from blood. Noted subset: CD45RA+ positively selected. CDR3 in amino acids: CASSQGRGQRDQPQHF. The CDR3 DNA sequence: TGCGCCAGCAGCCAAGGACGGGGACAGAGGGACCAGCCCCAGCATTTT.